This TCR beta chain originates from a study of shared clonotypes between healthy human individuals. Whole-study context: The cohort comprised two women and three men. Their ages spanned 18 to 49 years. CD4 naive cells filled three plates per donor, CD4 memory three, CD8 naive two and CD8 memory one.

Each sorted subset replicate got 200 ng genomic DNA, 25,000 to 35,000 genomes. Assay: immunoSEQ multiplex PCR; the TCRdb copy retains only in-frame clones and omits some. The sample includes about 1 million clones, approximately 72% seen only once; the top ten take approximately 1.5%. V dropped 4 bases and J dropped 8; count of bases not matched to a gene: 7. CDR3 length equals 14 residues. CDR1 and CDR2 (germline): LNHDA, SQIVND (reference sequence). This clone has more than one count but fewer than ten. Its specificity is unknown. Overall study findings and caveats: It was observed that approximately 5% of naive CD4 clonotypes were shared across a few donors.

Material for sequencing was memory CD4+ T cells sorted from blood. Noted subset: CD45RA-negative fraction. V gene TRBV19 combines with J gene TRBJ1-5; 8 nucleotides match TRBD1. The TCR was taken from a man younger than 30 in good health. As DNA, the CDR3 is TGTGCCAGTAGTAGTTCAGGGGGCGCGGAGCCCCAGCATTTT. It is translated as CASSSSGGAEPQHF.